This T cell receptor beta chain appears in the sequencing data of a study of T cells in Graves' hyperthyroidism and ophthalmopathy. About the study: Peripheral blood specimens were obtained at initial diagnosis, prior to any treatment.

General study results and limits: Classification by a 13 V-J model distinguished ophthalmopathy from stable hyperthyroidism. The majority of expanded thyroid clonotypes above 0.001 also appeared in blood.

This clonotype was seen a few times. Its antigen is not identified. Amplification yielded TCR beta CDR3 regions, with RNA transcripts as the source. TCR CDR3 regions were first amplified by RT-PCR with HTBI primers. Via MiXCR, TCRdb re-called the multiplex PCR reads, giving one row per CDR3 protein. The sample lists around 370,000 distinct CDR3 sequences; about 18% were seen once. The CDR3 extends over 14 amino acids. The V and J ends lost 2 bases and 5 bases respectively, with 10 bases between them. The germline V gene has CDR1 MNHNS and CDR2 SASEGT. PBMCs were obtained from 9.5 to 10 ml fresh peripheral blood.

Sequenced material: blood. The origin of this receptor is a man between 18 and 29 years old with Graves' ophthalmopathy. This chain connects TRBV6-1 to TRBJ1-3; D uncertain. The CDR3 coding sequence is TGTGCCAGCAGTGAAAGACCCGGCAGAAACACCATATATTTT. This translates into CASSERPGRNTIYF.